This T cell receptor (beta chain) was sequenced in a study of blood T cell repertoires in COVID-19. As for the study in general: Samples taken during acute and convalescent COVID-19 were collected in the United States, Italy and Spain. The cDNA or gDNA used as material had been derived from T cells, B-cell-depleted T cells, or PBMCs.

In the original processing: Estimation of nucleated cell counts was performed using reference gene primer amplification. The protocol was immunoSEQ multiplex PCR, while the TCRdb copy is restricted to in-frame clones and leaves out a portion. D and trimming were read from the DNA, whereas the V and J calls and clone size are those reported in that table. The table records about 110,000 clones, around four fifths of them present only once. This CDR3 has 14 residues. From germline, CDR1 is SGHDT and CDR2 YYEEEE. V gave up 2 bases and J gave up 1 base, with 9 bases separating them. The sample comprised peripheral blood. The V call is TRBV5-6, the J call TRBJ1-1, with a possible D match to TRBD1 (5 bases). The receptor was derived from a man between 70 and 80 years old with acute or convalescent COVID-19. The CDR3 reads CASSFSQGNTEAFF. The CDR3 DNA follows: TGTGCCAGCAGCTTTTCTCAGGGGAACACTGAAGCTTTCTTT.